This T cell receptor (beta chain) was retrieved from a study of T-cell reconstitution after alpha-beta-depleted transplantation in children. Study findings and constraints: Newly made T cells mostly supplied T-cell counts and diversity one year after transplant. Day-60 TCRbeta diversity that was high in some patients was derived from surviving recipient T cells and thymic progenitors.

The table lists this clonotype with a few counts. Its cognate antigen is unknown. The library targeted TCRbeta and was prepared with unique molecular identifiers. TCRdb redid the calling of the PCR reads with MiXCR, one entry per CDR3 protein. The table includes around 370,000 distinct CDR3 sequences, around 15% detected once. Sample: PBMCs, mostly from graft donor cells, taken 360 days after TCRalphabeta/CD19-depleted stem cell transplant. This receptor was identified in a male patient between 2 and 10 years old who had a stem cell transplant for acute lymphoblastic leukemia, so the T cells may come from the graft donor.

This chain's CDR3 is CASSLLAGVPTDTQYF. CDR3 bases: TGCGCCAGCAGCTTACTAGCGGGAGTCCCCACAGATACGCAGTATTTT. This chain links TRBV5-1 with TRBJ2-3; 11 bases are a match to TRBD2. J gave up 2 bases and V 2 bases, and 4 bases lay outside the gene matches. CDR1 and CDR2 from the germline V gene are SGHRS and YFSETQ. The CDR3 contains 16 residues.